The rows below give T cell receptor beta chains drawn from one sample of a study of blood T cell repertoires in COVID-19. Only in-frame clones appear in the TCRdb table, and some are missing; sequencing was by immunoSEQ multiplex PCR. This sample has around 250,000 clones, with around 83% found just once. The sequencing input was peripheral blood. The receptors derive from a woman between 18 and 29 years old with acute or convalescent COVID-19. The CDR3 runs from the conserved cysteine through the conserved F or W. Fields, in order: CDR3 length, clone size, V gene, D gene, J gene, CDR3 protein, CDR3 DNA. D genes are given only for firm matches. The size entry is marked missing in some rows and otherwise reads once, few, many or a size class.

17,-,TRBV18,TRBD1,TRBJ2-2,CASSSTRGRLGTGELFF,TGTGCCAGCTCATCGACCAGGGGGCGCTTGGGCACCGGGGAGCTGTTTTTT
13,-,TRBV18,-,TRBJ1-1,CASSTGRNTEAFF,TGTGCCAGCTCAACAGGGAGGAACACTGAAGCTTTCTTT
13,-,TRBV6-5,TRBD1,TRBJ1-1,CASRDRVFTEAFF,TGTGCCAGCAGAGACAGGGTTTTCACTGAAGCTTTCTTT
14,-,TRBV5-4,TRBD1,TRBJ1-1,CASSPWTGNTEAFF,TGTGCCAGCAGCCCTTGGACAGGGAACACTGAAGCTTTCTTT
16,once,TRBV24-1,TRBD1,TRBJ1-4,CATSDFGTGKDEKLFF,TGTGCCACCAGTGATTTCGGGACAGGGAAAGATGAAAAACTGTTTTTT
16,-,TRBV6-6,TRBD1,TRBJ2-2,CATRDRGLANTGELFF,TGTGCCACCAGGGACAGGGGTTTGGCTAACACCGGGGAGCTGTTTTTT
13,-,TRBV14,-,TRBJ2-5,CASQRTVQETQYF,TGTGCCAGCCAGAGGACAGTCCAAGAGACCCAGTACTTC
16,-,TRBV4-1,-,TRBJ2-3,CASAQEGASFTDTQYF,TGCGCCAGCGCGCAAGAAGGGGCTAGTTTTACAGATACGCAGTATTTT
15,-,TRBV7-9,TRBD1,TRBJ2-2,CASSPGQGADGELFF,TGTGCCAGCAGCCCCGGGCAGGGGGCTGACGGGGAGCTGTTTTTT
13,-,TRBV7-9,-,TRBJ1-1,CASSPHWAFEAFF,TGTGCCAGCAGCCCCCATTGGGCCTTCGAAGCTTTCTTT
15,few,TRBV27,TRBD2,TRBJ2-3,CASSLAGVVADTQYF,TGTGCCAGCTCCCTAGCGGGAGTTGTCGCAGATACGCAGTATTTT
17,-,TRBV5-1,TRBD2,TRBJ2-3,CASSLDVAGGLTDTQYF,TGCGCCAGCAGCTTGGATGTAGCGGGAGGTTTGACAGATACGCAGTATTTT
16,-,TRBV19,TRBD1,TRBJ2-2,CASRPGQGANTGELFF,TGTGCCAGTAGGCCGGGACAGGGCGCGAACACCGGGGAGCTGTTTTTT
13,-,TRBV5-6,-,TRBJ2-1,CASSLRWANEQFF,TGTGCCAGCAGCTTGCGCTGGGCCAATGAGCAGTTCTTC
11,-,TRBV29-1,-,TRBJ2-2,CSVQGGGELFF,TGCAGCGTTCAGGGAGGCGGGGAGCTGTTTTTT
15,-,TRBV10-1,-,TRBJ2-1,CAISLRVPRSDEQFF,TGCGCCATTTCACTCCGGGTCCCCCGTTCGGATGAGCAGTTCTTC
14,-,TRBV24-1,-,TRBJ1-5,CATSEQGSNQPQHF,TGTGCCACCAGTGAACAGGGCAGCAATCAGCCCCAGCATTTT
16,-,TRBV9,TRBD2,TRBJ2-1,CASSPKLAGGLNEQFF,TGTGCCAGCAGCCCTAAACTAGCGGGAGGGCTCAATGAGCAGTTCTTC
10,-,TRBV28,-,TRBJ1-1,CASSDSEAFF,TGTGCCAGCAGCGACAGTGAGGCTTTCTTT
13,-,TRBV9,-,TRBJ2-2,CASSVGRAGELFF,TGTGCCAGCAGCGTAGGGCGGGCCGGGGAGCTGTTTTTT
14,-,TRBV30,-,TRBJ2-3,CAWSVTSRTDTQYF,TGTGCCTGGAGTGTGACTAGTCGCACAGATACGCAGTATTTT
14,once,TRBV5-6,TRBD1,TRBJ2-7,CASSRDRDPYEQYF,TGTGCCAGCAGTCGTGACAGGGATCCCTACGAGCAGTACTTC
13,-,TRBV6-5,TRBD1,TRBJ2-1,CASLRTGIYEQFF,TGTGCCAGCCTCCGGACAGGGATTTATGAGCAGTTCTTC
13,-,TRBV15,-,TRBJ1-6,CATSRDLDSPLHF,TGTGCCACCAGCAGAGATTTAGATTCACCCCTCCACTTT
13,-,TRBV7-2,TRBD1,TRBJ2-3,CASRQGFTDTQYF,TGTGCCAGCCGACAGGGATTCACAGATACGCAGTATTTT
14,-,TRBV2,TRBD2,TRBJ2-7,CASRLAGTSYEQYF,TGTGCCAGCAGGCTAGCGGGGACCTCCTACGAGCAGTACTTC
14,-,TRBV28,TRBD1,TRBJ1-2,CASSLGQGGYGYTF,TGTGCCAGCAGCCTCGGACAGGGCGGATATGGCTACACCTTC
14,many,TRBV15,-,TRBJ2-7,CATSREPRTYEQYF,TGTGCCACCAGCAGAGAACCCAGGACCTACGAGCAGTACTTC
12,-,TRBV19,-,TRBJ1-2,CASSRGNYGYTF,TGTGCCAGTAGTCGGGGGAACTATGGCTACACCTTC
17,-,TRBV27,TRBD2,TRBJ2-1,CASSPRGTSGRVGEQFF,TGTGCCAGCAGTCCACGGGGGACTAGCGGGAGGGTTGGTGAGCAGTTCTTC
17,-,TRBV7-9,TRBD2,TRBJ2-7,CASSLARETSGRYEQYF,TGTGCCAGCAGCTTAGCCAGAGAGACTAGCGGGAGGTACGAGCAGTACTTC
14,-,TRBV10-3,-,TRBJ1-1,CAISGVGGRTEAFF,TGTGCCATCAGTGGGGTTGGGGGCAGAACTGAAGCTTTCTTT
14,-,TRBV29-1,-,TRBJ1-2,CSVEDPARDYGYTF,TGCAGCGTTGAAGATCCGGCCAGGGACTATGGCTACACCTTC
15,-,TRBV19,-,TRBJ1-4,CASSVGGATNEKLFF,TGTGCCAGTAGTGTGGGGGGAGCAACTAATGAAAAACTGTTTTTT
12,-,TRBV7-2,TRBD1,TRBJ2-7,CASSSYRTGVYF,TGTGCCAGCAGCTCATACCGGACAGGGGTGTACTTC
15,-,TRBV6-2/TRBV6-3,TRBD2,TRBJ2-5,CASSYSHSGGETQYF,TGTGCCAGCAGTTACTCCCATAGCGGGGGGGAGACCCAGTACTTC
15,few,TRBV11-2,-,TRBJ2-7,CASSLVSGFSYEQYF,TGTGCCAGCAGCTTAGTCTCAGGGTTTAGCTACGAGCAGTACTTC
16,once,TRBV6-5,-,TRBJ1-3,CASSYDGGYSGNTIYF,TGTGCCAGCAGTTACGACGGAGGTTACTCTGGAAACACCATATATTTT
15,-,TRBV2,-,TRBJ2-3,CASSSDRGRTSANYF,TGTGCCAGCAGTTCCGACAGGGGGCGGACTAGCGCAAATTATTTT
16,-,TRBV19,-,TRBJ1-5,CASTPSTVHSNQPQHF,TGTGCCAGTACTCCGAGCACAGTTCATAGCAATCAGCCCCAGCATTTT
18,-,TRBV4-2,TRBD2,TRBJ2-1,CASSQVPSGSIAYNEQFF,TGTGCCAGCAGCCAAGTTCCTAGCGGGAGTATCGCCTACAATGAGCAGTTCTTC
16,-,TRBV3-1/TRBV3-2,TRBD2,TRBJ2-3,CASSPVAGEETDTQYF,TGTGCCAGCAGCCCGGTTGCGGGAGAAGAGACAGATACGCAGTATTTT
15,-,TRBV6-5,-,TRBJ1-2,CASSTPGHHLYGYTF,TGTGCCAGCAGTACCCCGGGACACCACCTTTATGGCTACACCTTC
16,-,TRBV18,TRBD1,TRBJ1-3,CASSIGQGIGGNTIYF,TGTGCCAGCTCAATCGGACAGGGGATAGGTGGAAACACCATATATTTT
14,-,TRBV11-2,-,TRBJ2-3,CASSLGGRGDTQYF,TGTGCCAGCAGCTTAGGGGGGCGTGGAGATACGCAGTATTTT
13,-,TRBV11-2,-,TRBJ2-1,CASSPDYSGACFF,TGTGCCAGCAGCCCCGACTACTCGGGAGCTTGTTTCTTC
15,-,TRBV7-8,-,TRBJ1-5,CASSYDDRKVQPQHF,TGTGCCAGCAGCTATGATGACAGGAAAGTTCAGCCCCAGCATTTT
13,-,TRBV7-2,TRBD1,TRBJ2-2,CARGGSNTGELFF,TGTGCCAGAGGGGGCTCGAACACCGGGGAGCTGTTTTTT
13,-,TRBV7-2,-,TRBJ2-7,CASSLGVSYEQYF,TGTGCCAGCAGCTTAGGCGTTTCCTACGAGCAGTACTTC
17,-,TRBV18,-,TRBJ1-4,CASSPSETLATNEKLFF,TGTGCCAGCTCACCTAGTGAGACACTTGCAACTAATGAAAAACTGTTTTTT
16,-,TRBV7-3,-,TRBJ2-1,CASSLLSGSLYNEQFF,TGTGCCAGCAGCTTATTATCGGGTTCTCTCTACAATGAGCAGTTCTTC
17,-,TRBV21-1,-,TRBJ2-3,CASSNGVGGLRTDTQYF,TGTGCCAGCAGCAATGGCGTCGGCGGTCTTCGCACAGATACGCAGTATTTT
14,-,TRBV19,-,TRBJ1-5,CASSIFQGDQPQHF,TGTGCCAGTAGTATTTTCCAGGGCGACCAGCCCCAGCATTTT
16,-,TRBV2,TRBD1,TRBJ1-1,CASRGYGTGEGTEAFF,TGTGCCAGCAGAGGCTACGGGACAGGGGAGGGCACTGAAGCTTTCTTT
15,-,TRBV27,-,TRBJ1-5,CASSRYRAWDQPQHF,TGTGCCAGCAGTCGGTACAGGGCTTGGGATCAGCCCCAGCATTTT
14,-,TRBV11-2,-,TRBJ2-3,CASSFLHGTDTQYF,TGTGCCAGCAGCTTTTTACACGGCACAGATACGCAGTATTTT